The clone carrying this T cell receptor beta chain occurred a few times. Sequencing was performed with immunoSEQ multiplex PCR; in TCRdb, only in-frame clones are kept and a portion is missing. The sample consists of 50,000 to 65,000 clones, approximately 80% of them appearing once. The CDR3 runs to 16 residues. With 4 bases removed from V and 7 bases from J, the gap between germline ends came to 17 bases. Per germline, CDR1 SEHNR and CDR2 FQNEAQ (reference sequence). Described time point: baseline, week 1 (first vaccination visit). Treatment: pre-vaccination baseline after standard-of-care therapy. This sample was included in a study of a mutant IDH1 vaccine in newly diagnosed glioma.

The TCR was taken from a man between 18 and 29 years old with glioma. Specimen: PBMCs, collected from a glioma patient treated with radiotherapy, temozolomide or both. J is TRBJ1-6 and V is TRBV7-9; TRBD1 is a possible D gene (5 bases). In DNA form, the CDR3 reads TGTGCCAGCAGCTCGCCCCTTGAGGGGCGGAATTCACCCCTCCACTTT. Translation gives CASSSPLEGRNSPLHF. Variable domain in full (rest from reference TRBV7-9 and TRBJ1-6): DTGVSQNPRHKITKRGQNVTFRCDPISEHNRLYWYRQTLGQGPEFLTYFQNEAQLEKSRLLSDRFSAERPKGSFSTLEIQRTEQGDSAMYLCASSSPLEGRNSPLHFGNGTRLTVT.